Listed below are T cell receptor beta chains from one sample, sequenced in a study of T cell responses to AZD1222 COVID-19 vaccine. Clones were read by immunoSEQ multiplex PCR, and TCRdb kept only the in-frame ones, dropping some. Counted here are approximately 220,000 clones, roughly 91% occurring once; the ten biggest clones make up 0.9% to 1.1%. The sample here was peripheral blood, taken on day 0 of MenACWY control vaccination. The receptors were gathered from an adult in good health. The CDR3 runs from the conserved cysteine through the conserved F or W. Fields, in order: J gene, D gene, clone size, V gene, CDR3 protein, CDR3 DNA. The D gene is left open where the match is weak. Clone size is stated in some rows and not others, as once, few, many or a class when expanded.

J: TRBJ1-2; D: NA; size: once; V: TRBV6-5; CDR3: CASSYGRARNGYTF; DNA: TGTGCCAGCAGTTACGGCAGGGCTCGTAATGGCTACACCTTC
J: TRBJ1-1; D: TRBD1; size: NA; V: TRBV6-6; CDR3: CASIPGQGNTEAFF; DNA: TGTGCCAGTATTCCAGGACAGGGCAACACTGAAGCTTTCTTT
J: TRBJ1-1; D: NA; size: NA; V: TRBV7-9; CDR3: CASSRTGLYTEAFF; DNA: TGTGCCAGCAGCCGTACAGGGCTGTACACTGAAGCTTTCTTT
J: TRBJ1-6; D: TRBD1; size: NA; V: TRBV7-2; CDR3: CASSLAAGGNSPLHF; DNA: TGTGCCAGCAGCCTCGCCGCAGGGGGTAATTCACCCCTCCACTTT
J: TRBJ1-1; D: NA; size: NA; V: TRBV5-1; CDR3: CASSLIPSGGNTEAFF; DNA: TGCGCCAGCAGCTTGATCCCATCAGGCGGAAACACTGAAGCTTTCTTT
J: TRBJ1-1; D: NA; size: NA; V: TRBV24-1; CDR3: CAILRPGVDGTEAFF; DNA: TGTGCCATACTGAGACCAGGGGTCGATGGCACTGAAGCTTTCTTT
J: TRBJ1-5; D: NA; size: NA; V: TRBV7-2; CDR3: CASSPGAVNQPQHF; DNA: TGTGCCAGCAGCCCGGGGGCAGTAAATCAGCCCCAGCATTTT
J: TRBJ1-1; D: NA; size: NA; V: TRBV30; CDR3: CAWSVGERLSHTEAFF; DNA: TGTGCCTGGAGTGTTGGGGAACGTCTTTCTCACACTGAAGCTTTCTTT
J: TRBJ1-4; D: NA; size: NA; V: TRBV28; CDR3: CASSLPGPNEKLFF; DNA: TGTGCCAGCAGTTTACCAGGCCCGAATGAAAAACTGTTTTTT
J: TRBJ2-3; D: TRBD1; size: NA; V: TRBV6-5; CDR3: CASTRDRATDTQYF; DNA: TGTGCCAGCACCCGGGACAGGGCCACAGATACGCAGTATTTT
J: TRBJ2-5; D: NA; size: NA; V: TRBV3-1/TRBV3-2; CDR3: CASSPHRRGQETQYF; DNA: TGTGCCAGCAGCCCTCACCGGCGCGGCCAAGAGACCCAGTACTTC
J: TRBJ1-1; D: NA; size: NA; V: TRBV7-9; CDR3: CASSLATGSNTEAFF; DNA: TGTGCCAGCAGCTTAGCGACAGGCTCGAACACTGAAGCTTTCTTT
J: TRBJ1-1; D: NA; size: NA; V: TRBV7-8; CDR3: CASSPGVSEAFF; DNA: TGTGCCAGCAGCCCGGGGGTTTCTGAAGCTTTCTTT